These 8 T cell receptor beta chains were sequenced from one sample in a study of shared clonotypes between healthy human individuals (dated by TCRdb to the early 2020s). Library generation was performed with the immunoSEQ multiplex PCR assay. TCRdb stores this immuneACCESS table with in-frame sequences only. Part of the clones is absent; in the studies checked, under half of the shortfall reflects unresolved V genes, and no reason is known for the rest. The sample contains about 230,000 clones, 50% to 75% of them found a single time. The top ten constitute 11% of the sample. Sequenced: memory CD4+ T cells sorted from blood. What this sample's cell subset or site label stands for: CD45RA-negative fraction. Receptors originate from a man aged 25-45 years in good health.

The chain joins TRBV5-4 to TRBJ2-7; no reliable D call. Trimming pared 1 base from V and 2 bases from J, leaving 10 bases between. Germline V gene data show CDR1 as SGHNT and CDR2 as YYREEE (reference sequence). The CDR3 loop spans 14 amino acids. The DNA of the CDR3 is TGTGCCAGCAGCTTGATTGACACAACCTACGAGCAGTACTTC. Translated: CASSLIDTTYEQYF.

The CDR3 loop is CASSLGLTGELFF. As DNA, the CDR3 is TGTGCCAGCAGCTTGGGGCTCACCGGGGAGCTGTTTTTT. The gene calls are TRBV5-4 and TRBJ2-2; the D is unclear. The CDR3 extends over 13 amino acids. V lost 0 bases, J lost 4 bases, and 4 bases lay in between. Germline CDR1 is SGHNT and CDR2 is YYREEE (reference sequence).

In its sample, this clone was seen once. The chain couples TRBV28 to TRBJ2-5; D perhaps matches TRBD1 (6 bases). This CDR3 comprises 15 residues. V was pared by 3 bases and J by 4 bases, with 15 bases between. From germline, CDR1 is MDHEN and CDR2 SYDVKM. CDR3 coding DNA: TGTGCCAGCAGTTTGATCGGACAGTTTTTAGAGACCCAGTACTTC. Translated, it gives CASSLIGQFLETQYF.

In DNA, the CDR3 is TGTGCCAGCGGCCTCAAATACGAGCAGTACTTC. Residues: CASGLKYEQYF. This rearrangement joins TRBV28 to TRBJ2-7; D is unresolved. Trimming pared 8 bases from V and 4 bases from J, leaving 9 bases between. The CDR3 is 11 amino acids. Germline V lookup: CDR1 MDHEN, CDR2 SYDVKM.

The V call is TRBV5-1, the J call TRBJ2-7; no clear D gene. Trimming stripped 0 bases from V and 5 bases from J, with 24 bases between. Germline CDR1 SGHRS, CDR2 YFSETQ. This CDR3 has 18 amino acids. CDR3 DNA sequence: TGCGCCAGCAGCTTGGAGGGCGGATCGGCTTCCGGGTTAAACGAGCAGTACTTC. Translated: CASSLEGGSASGLNEQYF.

V is TRBV7-2 and J is TRBJ2-1, with 7 bases identical to TRBD1. Germline V gene lookup returns CDR1 SGHTA and CDR2 FQGNSA. The V and J ends lost 3 bases and 8 bases, in that order; junction bases with no gene match: 10. The CDR3 extends over 15 amino acids. The CDR3 bases are TGTGCCAGCAGCTTGCCGACAGGGTCTTTAGATGAGCAGTTCTTC. Its protein product is CASSLPTGSLDEQFF.

The V and J genes are TRBV5-4 and TRBJ2-3; TRBD2 matches at 8 bases. The germline V gene encodes CDR1 SGHNT and CDR2 YYREEE (reference sequence). V lost 4 bases, J lost 3 bases, and 7 bases stayed unmatched. The CDR3 runs to 15 residues. CDR3 nucleotides: TGTGCCAGCAGCCACAGCGGGAGAGGGACAGATACGCAGTATTTT. This codes for CASSHSGRGTDTQYF.

V is TRBV30 and J is TRBJ2-3, with a possible D match to TRBD2 (6 bases). Germline V lookup: CDR1 GTSNPN, CDR2 SVGIG (reference sequence). The CDR3 sequence is 13 residues long. V was trimmed by 2 bases and J by 2 bases, leaving 8 bases between them. DNA for the CDR3: TGTGCCTGGAGTCCACTAGCCACAGATACGCAGTATTTT. As protein: CAWSPLATDTQYF.